The following is a T cell receptor beta chain sequence with its context. Germline V gives CDR1 MRHNA, CDR2 SNTAGT. This CDR3 region has 13 residues. Trimming took off 9 bases at V and 5 bases at J, with 14 bases between the two ends. Original handling: Estimates of nucleated cell counts were drawn from the amplification of reference gene primers. The table came from immunoSEQ multiplex PCR; TCRdb's copy has only in-frame clones and leaves some out. The V and J calls and the clone size are those of that table, but D and trimming were determined from the DNA. This sample has about 110,000 clones; about 78% occur once, and the top ten carry about 4.5%. The sample comes from a study of blood T cell repertoires in COVID-19. On the study more broadly: COVID-19 samples, acute and convalescent, were from the United States, Italy and Spain. The cDNA or gDNA used as material had been derived from T cells, B-cell-depleted T cells, or PBMCs.

The sample was peripheral blood. The TCR originated in a human donor in a cohort sampled during active or convalescent COVID-19. This chain uses TRBV6-4 with TRBJ1-5, with D unresolved. CDR3 in DNA: TGTGCCAGAGAAGAGGTCTCTTATCAGCCCCAGCATTTT. The encoded protein is CAREEVSYQPQHF.